Listed here is a single T cell receptor beta chain. The table lists this clonotype with a few counts. Which antigen it targets is not known. Base qualities were left out, and no much larger clone turns up one base away. The library was produced with 5' RACE. The instrument was an Illumina HiSeq 2500. A second PCR of roughly 6 to 11 cycles was run with a J-beta primer mix and a sample-barcoded 5' primer. A template-switch 5' adaptor carrying 12 random nucleotides introduced a unique molecular identifier onto each TCR beta cDNA molecule. Each sample yielded at least 3 million CDR3-containing paired-end reads. The Mint cDNA synthesis kit, primed by a TRBC-specific oligonucleotide, was used to synthesize first-strand cDNA from all RNA. Following uracil-DNA glycosylase treatment, all cDNA underwent a first 18-cycle PCR with the universal primers M1SS and BC2_uni_R. The published analysis was carried out like this. Each sample was normalized by randomly selecting 1 million high-quality reads, each carrying a distinct molecular identifier. Reads with shared molecular identifiers were discarded instead of being binned into consensus sequences. MiTCR, with a Q25 quality threshold and the strictest error-elimination algorithm, was used for CDR3 identification, clonotype clustering and error correction. A nonparametric unseen species model with Euler transformation was used to estimate a lower bound on total TCR beta diversity. The raw public data were reprocessed by TCRdb itself: fastp quality trimming at Q25, MiXCR clonotype calling, in-frame beta chains only. Entries are consolidated by CDR3 protein sequence, retaining the most common genes and DNA. TCRdb assigned the V and J calls; the authors' analysis was not used. For this sample the table gives about 290,000 distinct CDR3 sequences, of which roughly 26% were detected only once. The ten largest account for 25% to 30% of the sample.

Systemically healthy Caucasian individuals from Russia, some 40 in total and aged roughly 6 to 100 years, were included as donors. Each donor gave about 10 milliliters of peripheral blood, drawn into EDTA-treated Vacutainer tubes. Ficoll-Paque density-gradient centrifugation was used to isolate PBMCs, with at least 6 million obtained per sample. Total RNA, at least 6 micrograms per sample, was extracted from PBMCs with Trizol reagent. The percentages of naive CD45RAhigh/CD27high T cells were determined by flow cytometry on a PBMC aliquot from every donor. CDR1 and CDR2 are drawn from the germline V gene: KGHSH, LQKENI. The CDR3 measures 16 amino acids from cysteine to phenylalanine. The kept DNA is CDR3 alone, 48 bases in frame from the first base. The V and J ends are trimmed by 0 bases and 4 bases, leaving 12 bases between them. This record belongs to a study of blood T cells in healthy people across ages (dated by TCRdb to 2014 to 2015). A note on the overall study: In model experiments, roughly one uniquely barcoded TCR beta cDNA molecule per two T cells was captured by template switching. To track age-related changes in TCR beta repertoire diversity, the study relied on deep sequencing normalized with unique cDNA molecular identifiers. The donors were split into four age groups: young (average roughly 15 years), middle-aged (about 40), aged (over 55) and long-lived (over 80). Donors of different ages were randomly distributed across sequencing lanes to avoid experimental bias. Using the same blood draw, the study looked at two additional independent replicas of 1 million unique cDNA reads for two donors, one aged 18 to 30 and the other aged 80 or older. The study at large found these results: There was a strong correlation between observed TCR beta diversity and the percentage of naive T cells measured by flow cytometry. Compared with the aged group, the long-lived group had more naive CD4+ T cells, fewer expanded clones and increased TCR diversity, suggesting age selection. Estimates of total diversity based on one million sequenced T cells were regarded as lower bounds and as underestimates. Bulk unsorted PBMC profiling prevented conclusive comparison of naive and antigen-experienced compartments. Because the CMV infection status of the donors was unknown, age-related changes in expanded clonotypes may potentially have been confounded. Observed TCR beta diversity per million T cells fell roughly linearly with age, and a significant reduction was already apparent by age around 36.

The rearranged segments are TRBV18 and TRBJ2-2; confidence is insufficient to name the D gene. The receptor was derived from a woman in her sixties or seventies in good health. Sequencing was carried out using blood. The CDR3 reads as follows: CASSPPDTSATGELFF. In nucleotides, the sequence is TGTGCCAGCTCACCACCCGACACCAGTGCCACCGGGGAGCTGTTTTTT.